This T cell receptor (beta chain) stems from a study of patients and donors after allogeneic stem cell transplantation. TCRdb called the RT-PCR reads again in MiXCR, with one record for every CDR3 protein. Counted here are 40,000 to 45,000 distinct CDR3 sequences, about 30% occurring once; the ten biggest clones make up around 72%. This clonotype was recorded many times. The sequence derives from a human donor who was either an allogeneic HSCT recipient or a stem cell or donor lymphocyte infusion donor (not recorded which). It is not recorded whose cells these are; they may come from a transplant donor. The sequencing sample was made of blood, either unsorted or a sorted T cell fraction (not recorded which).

The CDR3 coding sequence is TGTGCCAGCAGCCGCCAAACCGGGACGTTAAGCAATCAGCCCCAGCATTTT. Translation: CASSRQTGTLSNQPQHF. The V and J genes are TRBV6-2 or TRBV6-3 and TRBJ1-5; a weak D match, TRBD1 (5 bases). The CDR3 has 17 amino acids. Trimming took off 6 bases at V and 1 base at J, with 19 bases between the two ends. Germline values: CDR1 MNHEY, CDR2 SVGEGT.